The entry below gives a single TCR beta chain sequence along with its context. Germline CDR1 reads LGHDT; CDR2 reads YNNKEL (reference sequence). This CDR3 has 17 amino acids. Trimming pared 0 bases from V and 8 bases from J, leaving 23 bases between. The record originates from a study of blood T cell repertoires in COVID-19. In the authors' workflow: Counts of nucleated cells, estimated from reference gene primer amplification, were obtained. Sequenced by immunoSEQ multiplex PCR; TCRdb stores in-frame clones only, minus some. V, J and clone size were drawn from that table, and D and trimming were deduced from the DNA. Of about 190,000 clones in the sample, approximately 91% were seen once.

This clonotype was obtained from a middle-aged woman who had recovered from COVID-19. The specimen sequenced was peripheral blood. The chain joins TRBV3-1 (or the pseudogene TRBV3-2) to TRBJ2-7; perhaps TRBD2 as D (6 bases). The CDR3 here is CASSQESLLGTARKQYF. The CDR3 coding sequence is TGTGCCAGCAGCCAAGAATCCCTTTTAGGGACTGCTAGGAAGCAGTACTTC.